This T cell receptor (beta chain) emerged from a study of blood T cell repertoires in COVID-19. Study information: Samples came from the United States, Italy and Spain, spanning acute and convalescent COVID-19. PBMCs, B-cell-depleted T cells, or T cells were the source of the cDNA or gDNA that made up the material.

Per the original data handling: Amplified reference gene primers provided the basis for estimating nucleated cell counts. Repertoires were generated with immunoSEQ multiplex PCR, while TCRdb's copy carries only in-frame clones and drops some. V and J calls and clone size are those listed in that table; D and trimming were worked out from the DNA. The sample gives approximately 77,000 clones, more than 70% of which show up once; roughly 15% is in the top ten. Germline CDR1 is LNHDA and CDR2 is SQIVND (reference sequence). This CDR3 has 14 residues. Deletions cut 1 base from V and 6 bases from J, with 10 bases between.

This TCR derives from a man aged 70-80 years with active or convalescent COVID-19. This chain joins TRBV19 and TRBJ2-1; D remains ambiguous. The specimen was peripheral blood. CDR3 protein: CASSIVWLGNEQFF. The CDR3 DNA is TGTGCCAGTAGTATAGTATGGCTTGGCAATGAGCAGTTCTTC.